This T cell receptor beta chain was observed in a study of cytomegalovirus exposure and HLA in healthy donors. Repertoires were generated with immunoSEQ multiplex PCR, while TCRdb's copy carries only in-frame clones and drops some. Of some 310,000 clones listed, 88% are singletons. Germline V gene data show CDR1 as SGHVS and CDR2 as FNYEAQ. V lost 0 bases and J lost 0; bases outside the gene matches: 2. The CDR3 runs 17 residues. This sequence was found in a young man in good health and CMV-seronegative. Sequencing was done on a sample of PBMCs. The chain uses TRBV7-6 and TRBJ1-6; 7 positions match TRBD1. The chain's CDR3 is CASSLANRGSYNSPLHF. The CDR3 nucleotides read TGTGCCAGCAGCTTAGCGAACAGGGGCTCCTATAATTCACCCCTCCACTTT.